These 29 T cell receptor beta chains came from one sample sequenced in a study of T cells in localized non-small cell lung cancer. Here immunoSEQ multiplex PCR was the method, and the copy in TCRdb shows in-frame clones only, minus some. The sample shows 50,000 to 55,000 clones, over 80% of them seen only once. This sample comprised peripheral blood mononuclear cells, obtained before any cancer treatment. These receptors came from a man aged 40-75 years with stage III lung adenocarcinoma.

This chain links TRBV5-1 with TRBJ2-3; TRBD1 might be the D (5 bases). V gave up 3 bases and J gave up 2 bases, with 13 bases separating them. Germline lookup yields CDR1 SGHRS and CDR2 YFSETQ. The CDR3 consists of 15 residues. Here the CDR3 DNA reads TGCGCCAGCAGCTCCCCCCTGACAGACACAGATACGCAGTATTTT. As protein: CASSSPLTDTDTQYF.

This clone was counted a few times. The CDR3 region is CASSLALGASAYEQYF. The DNA for the CDR3 is TGTGCCAGCAGCTTAGCGTTGGGGGCCTCTGCCTACGAGCAGTACTTC. The chain recombines TRBV11-1 with TRBJ2-7, with D possibly TRBD1 on 6 matching bases. CDR1 is SGHAT and CDR2 is FQDESV in the germline V gene (reference sequence). The CDR3 covers 16 residues. Deletions cut 0 bases from V and 2 bases from J, with 14 bases between.

This rearrangement joins TRBV18 to TRBJ2-5; D gene ambiguous. The CDR3 has 15 residues. V shed 0 bases and J shed 5 bases, with 13 bases lying between them. Germline V CDR1 and CDR2: KGHSH, LQKENI. In nucleotides, the CDR3 is TGTGCCAGCTCACCACCGAGAGGTTCGACCGAGACCCAGTACTTC. Translating gives CASSPPRGSTETQYF.

The V and J genes are TRBV28 and TRBJ1-2; D is unclear. The CDR3 spans 13 residues. The V gene's germline CDR1 is MDHEN and CDR2 SYDVKM. The ends were cut back, 8 bases at V and 5 bases at J, with 15 bases in the middle. CDR3 nucleotide sequence: TGTGCCAGCGGTCAGGCAGAGCCTTATGGCTACACCTTC. Its translation is CASGQAEPYGYTF.

The chain combines TRBV15 with TRBJ1-1; TRBD1 agrees at 8 bases. From germline, CDR1 is LNHNV and CDR2 YYDKDF (reference sequence). V trimming: 8 bases; J trimming: 5 bases; junction bases outside the gene matches: 1. The CDR3 runs to 11 residues. CDR3 residues: CATYRGTEAFF. CDR3 bases: TGTGCCACCTACAGGGGGACTGAAGCTTTCTTT.

The chain combines TRBV29-1 with TRBJ1-2; TRBD1 matches at 10 bases. J was trimmed by 4 bases and V by 3 bases; bases with no gene match: 8. The CDR3 has 15 amino acids. CDR1 is SQVTM, CDR2 ANQGSEA, per germline. Here the CDR3 DNA reads TGCAGCGTTGACCACGGGACAGGGGACCTCTATGGCTACACCTTC. It is translated as CSVDHGTGDLYGYTF.

The chain carries TRBV9 and TRBJ1-1, with D maybe TRBD1 (6 bases). Germline V gene sequence: CDR1 SGDLS, CDR2 YYNGEE. The V end lost 1 base, the J end lost 3 bases, and 10 bases lay between the germline ends. The CDR3 has 14 residues. The chain's CDR3 is CASSVTDRYTEAFF. The CDR3 DNA sequence: TGTGCCAGCAGCGTAACGGACAGATACACTGAAGCTTTCTTT.

The genes are TRBV5-4 and TRBJ2-2; TRBD2 matches at 7 bases. The CDR3 consists of 15 residues. Germline trimming cut 2 bases from V and 5 bases from J; bases unmatched to any gene: 6. Germline loops: CDR1 SGHNT, CDR2 YYREEE (reference sequence). Here the CDR3 DNA reads TGTGCCAGCAGCTTTGGCCGGGGAGGGACCGGGGAGCTGTTTTTT. This encodes CASSFGRGGTGELFF.

J is TRBJ2-2 and V is TRBV19, with a weak D call TRBD2 (5 bases). Between the trimmed V and J ends, which lost 9 bases and 5 bases, there was a span of 19 bases. The CDR3 sequence is 15 residues long. Germline V CDR1 and CDR2: LNHDA, SQIVND (reference sequence). Here the CDR3 DNA reads TGTGCCAGCCGGTGGGTAGGTACGGGAACCGGGGAGCTGTTTTTT. Amino acid sequence: CASRWVGTGTGELFF.

The genes are TRBV4-3 and TRBJ1-2, with TRBD1 as a possible D gene (6 bases). Germline V gives CDR1 LGHNA, CDR2 YSLEER. Trimming took 1 base from V and 10 from J, leaving 25 bases between them. The CDR3 covers 17 residues. Here the CDR3 reads CASSQGDSGTTWLIYTF. The CDR3 DNA follows: TGCGCCAGCAGCCAAGGGGATTCCGGGACAACCTGGCTAATCTACACCTTC.

This chain connects TRBV5-1 to TRBJ2-7, with 14 nucleotides matching TRBD2. After removal of 5 bases from V and 2 bases from J, the junction contained 9 bases not matched to a gene. The length of the CDR3 is 17 residues. Germline CDR1 and CDR2: SGHRS and YFSETQ. DNA of the CDR3: TGCGCCAGCAGTTCGGACAGGACTAGCGGGAGGCCCTACGAGCAGTACTTC. This codes for CASSSDRTSGRPYEQYF.

The V and J genes are TRBV2 and TRBJ1-1; no firm D call. CDR1 and CDR2 from the germline V gene are SNHLY and FYNNEI. The germline V and J ends were trimmed by 8 bases and 4 bases, with 14 bases remaining between them. CDR3 length: 13 residues. The CDR3 DNA follows: TGTGCCAGCGGCAAGGGAAGGATCACTGAAGCTTTCTTT. Protein product: CASGKGRITEAFF.

The chain uses TRBV10-3 and TRBJ2-3; D gene uncertain. The CDR3 covers 11 residues. Germline values: CDR1 ENHRY, CDR2 SYGVKD. The V end lost 10 bases, the J end lost 2 bases, and 7 bases lay between the germline ends. CDR3 bases: TGTGCCACCCTCTACACAGATACGCAGTATTTT. Its translation: CATLYTDTQYF.

This chain joins TRBV11-2 and TRBJ2-1, with D tentatively TRBD2 (5 bases). Germline values: CDR1 SGHAT, CDR2 FQNNGV. V gave up 5 bases and J gave up 0 bases, with 11 bases separating them. This CDR3 contains 15 residues. The CDR3 nucleotides read TGTGCCAGCAGCCTTGCGGGTTTCTCCTACAATGAGCAGTTCTTC. Residues: CASSLAGFSYNEQFF.

The rearrangement links TRBV5-1 to TRBJ2-6; unclear D gene. V was pared by 0 bases and J by 1 base, with 5 bases between. This CDR3 is built from 15 residues. Germline-derived CDR1 and CDR2 are SGHRS and YFSETQ. The CDR3 region is CASSLVQSGANVLTF. CDR3 bases: TGCGCCAGCAGCTTGGTACAGTCTGGGGCCAACGTCCTGACTTTC. The full variable domain, rest sourced from reference TRBV5-1 and TRBJ2-6, is KAGVTQTPRYLIKTRGQQVTLSCSPISGHRSVSWYQQTPGQGLQFLFEYFSETQRNKGNFPGRFSGRQFSNSRSEMNVSTLELGDSALYLCASSLVQSGANVLTFGAGSRLTVL.

The V gene is TRBV4-2, the J gene TRBJ2-3; 8 bases agree with TRBD2. V lost 5 bases to trimming and J lost 1 base; unmatched junction nucleotides: 5. Germline CDR1 is LGHNA and CDR2 is YNFKEQ. This CDR3 has 15 amino acids. CDR3 nucleotides: TGTGCCAGCAGCTTCAATAGCGGGGGCACAGATACGCAGTATTTT. As protein: CASSFNSGGTDTQYF.

The chain carries TRBV30 and TRBJ2-1; TRBD2 aligns across 8 bases. CDR3 size: 13 residues. V lost 5 bases, J lost 9 bases, and 9 bases stayed unmatched. In germline, CDR1 is GTSNPN, CDR2 SVGIG (reference sequence). The CDR3 DNA reads as TGTGCCTGGGGTACCGGGACTAGAGGTGAGCAGTTCTTC. This sequence encodes CAWGTGTRGEQFF.

The chain employs TRBV5-6 and TRBJ2-1; perhaps TRBD1 as D (6 bases). CDR3 length equals 15 residues. The germline V and J ends were trimmed by 1 base and 8 bases, with 16 bases remaining between them. Germline values: CDR1 SGHDT, CDR2 YYEEEE. CDR3 nucleotides: TGTGCCAGCAGCTTGAATACAGGGTGGATCGATGAGCAGTTCTTC. Its protein is CASSLNTGWIDEQFF. Full variable domain (missing parts from reference TRBV5-6 and TRBJ2-1): DAGVTQSPTHLIKTRGQQVTLRCSPKSGHDTVSWYQQALGQGPQFIFQYYEEEERQRGNFPDRFSGHQFPNYSSELNVNALLLGDSALYLCASSLNTGWIDEQFFGPGTRLTVL.

The genes are TRBV18 and TRBJ2-7; 16 nucleotides align to TRBD2. The length of the CDR3 is 18 residues. The ends lost 1 base at V and 4 bases at J; junction bases unmatched: 7. Germline CDR1 reads KGHSH; CDR2 reads LQKENI. The DNA of the CDR3 is TGTGCCAGCTCACCACAACCGGGACTAGCGGGAGGGTTATACGAGCAGTACTTC. It encodes CASSPQPGLAGGLYEQYF.

The V call is TRBV19, the J call TRBJ2-1; no clear D. Germline loops: CDR1 LNHDA, CDR2 SQIVND (reference sequence). The CDR3 contains 12 residues. V lost 3 bases to trimming and J lost 7 bases, with 7 bases between them. CDR3 in amino acids: CASSIFANEQFF. The DNA for the CDR3 is TGTGCCAGTAGTATCTTCGCAAATGAGCAGTTCTTC.

V is TRBV11-3 and J is TRBJ2-1, with 10 bases aligning to TRBD2. Germline V gene data show CDR1 as SGHNT and CDR2 as YENEEA. This CDR3 contains 15 residues. The junction had 4 bases not matched to a gene; V was cut back by 5 bases and J by 3 bases. The CDR3 spells CASSAPSGGYNEQFF. CDR3 DNA sequence: TGTGCCAGCAGCGCCCCTAGCGGGGGCTACAATGAGCAGTTCTTC. Complete variable domain (other parts from reference TRBV11-3 and TRBJ2-1): EAGVVQSPRYKIIEKKQPVAFWCNPISGHNTLYWYLQNLGQGPELLIRYENEEAVDDSQLPKDRFSAERLKGVDSTLKIQPAELGDSAVYLCASSAPSGGYNEQFFGPGTRLTVL.

This rearrangement joins TRBV5-6 to TRBJ2-2, with D possibly TRBD2 on 5 matching bases. The germline V and J ends were trimmed by 2 bases and 3 bases, with 20 bases remaining between them. The CDR3 totals 18 residues. The germline gives CDR1 SGHDT, CDR2 YYEEEE. The CDR3 here is CASSFITRSRRDTGELFF. CDR3 bases: TGTGCCAGCAGCTTTATCACTAGATCAAGGCGGGACACCGGGGAGCTGTTTTTT.

This clone has just a few counts. CDR3 bases: TGTGCCAGCACCCCCCCAAACGGTATCTCCTACAATGAGCAGTTCTTC. Protein product: CASTPPNGISYNEQFF. The chain uses TRBV11-2 and TRBJ2-1; no clear D gene. This CDR3 is built from 16 residues. Trimming pared 7 bases from V and 0 bases from J, leaving 16 bases between. Looked up from germline, CDR1 is SGHAT and CDR2 is FQNNGV.

This clone was detected a few times. V is TRBV30 and J is TRBJ1-1, with D perhaps matching TRBD1 (5 bases). The V gene's germline CDR1 is GTSNPN and CDR2 SVGIG (reference sequence). The CDR3 has 13 amino acids. Trimming took off 0 bases at V and 3 bases at J, with 8 bases between the two ends. This CDR3 is CAWSVGGDTEAFF. The CDR3 coding sequence is TGTGCCTGGAGTGTGGGGGGAGACACTGAAGCTTTCTTT.

This clone occurred once. This chain uses TRBV9 with TRBJ1-1; D not resolved. CDR3 size: 13 residues. Trimming removed 3 bases from V and 1 base from J, with 7 bases in between. Per germline, CDR1 SGDLS and CDR2 YYNGEE. CDR3 residues: CASSETRNTEAFF. Written as DNA, the CDR3 is TGTGCCAGCAGCGAAACAAGGAACACTGAAGCTTTCTTT.

The chain is built from TRBV10-2 and TRBJ2-1; 12 bases fit TRBD2. The CDR3 contains 13 residues. Germline assignment: CDR1 WSHSY and CDR2 SAAADI. V was pared by 8 bases and J by 6 bases, with 2 bases of the junction left unmatched. In DNA form, the CDR3 reads TGCGCCAGCGGACTAGCGGGACCCAATGAGCAGTTCTTC. Its protein product is CASGLAGPNEQFF.

In DNA form, the CDR3 reads TGTGCCAGCAGACCCTCGTACAGGGAGGACACCGGGGAGCTGTTTTTT. Protein: CASRPSYREDTGELFF. The chain recombines TRBV7-9 with TRBJ2-2; D could derive from TRBD1 or TRBD2 (6 bases each). Germline V gene lookup returns CDR1 SEHNR and CDR2 FQNEAQ (reference sequence). V shed 6 bases and J shed 3 bases, with 17 bases lying between them. This CDR3 is 16 amino acids long.

The chain joins TRBV27 to TRBJ2-3; 7 bases agree with TRBD1. The V gene end was trimmed by 4 bases and the J gene end by 5 bases; junction bases not matched to a gene: 0. This CDR3 is built from 12 residues. CDR1 is MNHEY and CDR2 is SMNVEV in the germline V gene (reference sequence). CDR3 bases: TGTGCCAGCAGTTGGACAGGAGATACGCAGTATTTT. This codes for CASSWTGDTQYF.

This clone showed up just a few times. The V gene is TRBV2, the J gene TRBJ2-2; D remains ambiguous. The CDR3 loop spans 13 amino acids. Germline V gene sequence: CDR1 SNHLY, CDR2 FYNNEI. Trimming left V 5 bases short and J 5 bases short, with 9 bases between. CDR3 sequence reads: CASSTVGTGELFF. The CDR3 nucleotides are TGTGCCAGCAGTACGGTAGGAACCGGGGAGCTGTTTTTT. The full variable domain, rest sourced from reference TRBV2 and TRBJ2-2, is EPEVTQTPSHQVTQMGQEVILRCVPISNHLYFYWYRQILGQKVEFLVSFYNNEISEKSEIFDDQFSVERPDGSNFTLKIRSTKLEDSAMYFCASSTVGTGELFFGEGSRLTVL.